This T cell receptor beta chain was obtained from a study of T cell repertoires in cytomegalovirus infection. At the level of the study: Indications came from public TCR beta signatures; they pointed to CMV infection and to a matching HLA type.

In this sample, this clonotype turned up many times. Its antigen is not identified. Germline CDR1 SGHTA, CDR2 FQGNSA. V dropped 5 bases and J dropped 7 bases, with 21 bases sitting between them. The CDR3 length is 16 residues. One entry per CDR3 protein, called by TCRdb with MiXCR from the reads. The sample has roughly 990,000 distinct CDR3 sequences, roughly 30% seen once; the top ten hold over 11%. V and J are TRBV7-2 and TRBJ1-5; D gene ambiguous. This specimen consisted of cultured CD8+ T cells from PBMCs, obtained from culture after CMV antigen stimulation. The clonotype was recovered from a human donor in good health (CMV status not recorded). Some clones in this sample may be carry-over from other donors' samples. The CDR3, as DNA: TGTGCCAGCAGCCTTTCATCCCCGGGCCCGATACAGCCCCAGCATTTT. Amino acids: CASSLSSPGPIQPQHF.